The 15 T cell receptor beta chains presented below share a single source sample, sequenced in a study of T cell responses to AZD1222 COVID-19 vaccine listed by TCRdb under 2021. Reading the label with the study, this specimen's time point is: baseline before first vaccination. The treatment or condition label on this specimen signifies: meningococcal conjugate vaccine given as trial control. Library generation was performed with the immunoSEQ multiplex PCR assay. TCRdb limited this immuneACCESS table to in-frame rearrangements with V and J called. A share of clones is missing; checked studies link under half to unresolved V genes, and the rest is unexplained. This sample holds about 83,000 clones; approximately 90% were observed only once. Clones ranked in the top ten supply 4.7% of the sample. The starting material was peripheral blood, obtained on day 0 of MenACWY control vaccination. The receptors stem from an adult in good health.

The chain uses TRBV30 and TRBJ2-3; D is perhaps TRBD2 (5 bases). Germline V gene data show CDR1 as GTSNPN and CDR2 as SVGIG (reference sequence). With 0 bases removed from V and 5 bases from J, the gap between germline ends came to 9 bases. The CDR3 contains 13 residues. The CDR3 here is CAWSVKGEDTQYF. The CDR3 DNA is TGTGCCTGGAGTGTGAAGGGAGAAGATACGCAGTATTTT.

The CDR3 nucleotides are TGTGCCACCCCGTTCAGGGTTCAGGGACTCATGAACACTGAAGCTTTCTTT. Its protein product is CATPFRVQGLMNTEAFF. The chain couples TRBV24-1 to TRBJ1-1; a weak D match, TRBD1 (5 bases). V was cut by 9 bases and J by 0 bases, with 22 bases left in between. Germline-derived CDR1 and CDR2 are KGHDR and SFDVKD. This CDR3 spans 17 amino acids.

The chain links TRBV7-9 to TRBJ2-3; TRBD2 agrees at 7 bases. Per the germline V gene, CDR1 is SEHNR and CDR2 is FQNEAQ (reference sequence). The CDR3 is 15 amino acids. V shed 2 bases, J shed 4 bases, and the junction held 6 bases outside the gene matches. CDR3 nucleotides: TGTGCCAGCAGCTTAAGGGCTAGCGGTCCAGATACGCAGTATTTT. Protein: CASSLRASGPDTQYF. Based on the CDR3 plus reference TRBV7-9 and TRBJ2-3, the full variable domain is DTGVSQNPRHKITKRGQNVTFRCDPISEHNRLYWYRQTLGQGPEFLTYFQNEAQLEKSRLLSDRFSAERPKGSFSTLEIQRTEQGDSAMYLCASSLRASGPDTQYFGPGTRLTVL.

CDR3 sequence reads: CASSLREARGYEQYF. As DNA, the CDR3 is TGTGCCAGCAGTTTAAGGGAGGCCAGGGGATACGAGCAGTACTTC. This chain uses TRBV11-3 with TRBJ2-7; TRBD1 or TRBD2 may be the D gene (6 bases each). Germline V gene data show CDR1 as SGHNT and CDR2 as YENEEA. Trimming left V 6 bases short and J 4 bases short, with 19 bases between. This CDR3 is built from 15 residues.

This clone was counted a single time. The chain employs TRBV10-3 and TRBJ1-4; D is possibly TRBD1 (6 bases). The CDR3 consists of 15 residues. V dropped 2 bases and J dropped 2 bases, with 9 bases sitting between them. The germline CDR1 and CDR2 sequences are ENHRY and SYGVKD. The CDR3 sequence is CAISERGGTNEKLFF. CDR3 sequence (DNA): TGTGCCATCAGTGAGCGGGGGGGCACTAATGAAAAACTGTTTTTT.

V gene TRBV18 combines with J gene TRBJ2-2; possibly TRBD1 for D (5 bases). V was cut by 5 bases and J by 1 base, with 11 bases left in between. The CDR3 sequence is 15 residues long. Germline V gives CDR1 KGHSH, CDR2 LQKENI. The CDR3 reads CASSAITGNTGELFF. In nucleotides, the CDR3 is TGTGCCAGCTCAGCAATTACAGGGAACACCGGGGAGCTGTTTTTT.

This clone was seen a handful of times. The gene calls are TRBV27 and TRBJ2-7; the match to TRBD1 covers 8 bases. This CDR3 spans 14 amino acids. After removal of 10 bases from V and 5 bases from J, the junction contained 13 bases not matched to a gene. Per germline, CDR1 MNHEY and CDR2 SMNVEV (reference sequence). CDR3 protein: CAIRRRTGSHEQYF. The CDR3 DNA reads TGTGCCATCAGGCGGAGGACAGGGTCCCACGAGCAGTACTTC.

The V gene is TRBV30, the J gene TRBJ1-4; a possible D gene is TRBD1 (6 bases). Per germline, CDR1 GTSNPN and CDR2 SVGIG (reference sequence). CDR3 length equals 14 residues. Trimming took off 3 bases at V and 3 bases at J, with 11 bases between the two ends. In DNA, the CDR3 is TGTGCCTGGAGGGAAGGACAGCCTAATGAAAAACTGTTTTTT. Translating gives CAWREGQPNEKLFF. Full variable domain (remainder filled in from reference TRBV30 and TRBJ1-4): SQTIHQWPATLVQPVGSPLSLECTVEGTSNPNLYWYRQAAGRGLQLLFYSVGIGQISSEVPQNLSASRPQDRQFILSSKKLLLSDSGFYLCAWREGQPNEKLFFGSGTQLSVL.

This CDR3 reads CASSTSLTGGGGYTF. In DNA, the CDR3 is TGTGCCAGCAGTACTTCCCTGACAGGCGGAGGAGGCTACACCTTC. This chain connects TRBV6-5 to TRBJ1-2, with a weak D call TRBD1 (6 bases). Germline assignment: CDR1 MNHEY and CDR2 SVGAGI. Trimming left V 5 bases short and J 8 bases short, with 21 bases between. The CDR3 runs 15 residues.

The gene calls are TRBV7-2 and TRBJ2-3; TRBD2 agrees at 10 bases. Trimming at V came to 5 bases and at J to 1 base, leaving 9 bases not matched to a gene. CDR1 and CDR2 from the germline V gene are SGHTA and FQGNSA. This CDR3 has 17 residues. CDR3 in amino acids: CASSLFPGTSGTDTQYF. In DNA form, the CDR3 reads TGTGCCAGCAGCCTTTTCCCCGGGACTAGCGGCACAGATACGCAGTATTTT. The full variable domain, its missing parts supplied by reference TRBV7-2 and TRBJ2-3, is GAGVSQSPSNKVTEKGKDVELRCDPISGHTALYWYRQSLGQGLEFLIYFQGNSAPDKSGLPSDRFSAERTGGSVSTLTIQRTQQEDSAVYLCASSLFPGTSGTDTQYFGPGTRLTVL.

The chain employs TRBV30 and TRBJ1-6, with D unclear. The ends were cut back, 3 bases at V and 6 bases at J, with 12 bases in the middle. CDR1 GTSNPN and CDR2 SVGIG come from the germline V gene (reference sequence). CDR3 size: 14 residues. The CDR3 loop reads CAWRPLVANSPLHF. The DNA for the CDR3 is TGTGCCTGGAGACCTCTGGTTGCTAATTCACCCCTCCACTTT. Full variable domain (outside the CDR3, taken from reference TRBV30 and TRBJ1-6): SQTIHQWPATLVQPVGSPLSLECTVEGTSNPNLYWYRQAAGRGLQLLFYSVGIGQISSEVPQNLSASRPQDRQFILSSKKLLLSDSGFYLCAWRPLVANSPLHFGNGTRLTVT.

This clone was seen once. The chain links TRBV11-2 to TRBJ1-3; TRBD1 is a possible D gene (6 bases). Germline assignment: CDR1 SGHAT and CDR2 FQNNGV. Trimming stripped 0 bases from V and 9 bases from J, with 12 bases between. The CDR3 has 14 amino acids. CDR3 DNA sequence: TGTGCCAGCAGCTTAGATCCAGGGGTTAGCACCATATATTTT. It is translated as CASSLDPGVSTIYF.

This chain links TRBV19 with TRBJ1-2; D is perhaps TRBD1 (5 bases). Germline CDR1 reads LNHDA; CDR2 reads SQIVND (reference sequence). The CDR3 runs 13 residues. V lost 6 bases, J lost 5 bases, and 13 bases lay in between. This CDR3 is CASRADIRYGYTF. The CDR3 DNA follows: TGTGCCAGTAGGGCGGACATCAGGTATGGCTACACCTTC.

This chain links TRBV5-1 with TRBJ2-5; 10 nucleotides line up with TRBD2. CDR1 and CDR2 (germline): SGHRS, YFSETQ. V gave up 0 bases and J gave up 5 bases; unmatched junction bases: 13. This CDR3 spans 18 amino acids. The CDR3 DNA sequence: TGCGCCAGCAGCTTGGGCGGGACTAGCGCCAAAGGCGGGGAGACCCAGTACTTC. Translated, it gives CASSLGGTSAKGGETQYF.

This chain connects TRBV28 to TRBJ2-2, with a weak D call TRBD2 (5 bases). Germline assignment: CDR1 MDHEN and CDR2 SYDVKM. The V and J ends lost 5 bases and 4 bases respectively, with 14 bases between them. The length of the CDR3 is 15 residues. The CDR3 loop reads CASSHQSRGTGELFF. The CDR3, as DNA: TGTGCCAGCAGTCACCAAAGCCGGGGCACCGGGGAGCTGTTTTTT.